The source of this TCR beta chain is a study of shared clonotypes between healthy human individuals (dated by TCRdb to 2020 to 2021). As for the study more broadly: The cohort comprised a couple of women and a few men aged 18 to 49 years. Different laboratories and diverse techniques were used to prepare libraries and sequence TCR repertoires, to increase sequencing depth and limit assay-specific biases. To estimate repertoire size and how much clonotypes are shared between individuals, the study performed deep sequencing of blood TCR repertoires from about 5 healthy adults. For each donor, CD4 naive and CD4 memory were each run on three plates, CD8 naive on two plates, and CD8 memory on one plate. Leukapheresis yielded between about 0.94 and 9.5 billion PBMCs per donor. Paper-wide results and their limitations: Incomplete sequencing was indicated by rarefaction of sorted-subset datasets, despite the large sequencing depth. Sampling was restricted to blood, and TCR repertoires in tissues likely differ from the TCR repertoires found in blood. Because the study included only a small number of donors, the genetic and exposure-history diversity represented was limited. Pairwise subsampling led to the expectation that sequencing depth would affect the degree of clonotype sharing among donors. Larger estimated clonotype richness was generally found for naive subsets than for memory subsets. Higher generation probabilities were observed for clonotypes shared by all four sorted-subset donors than for non-shared clonotypes. When four donors were compared, the shared fraction of clonotypes was approximately 5% for naive CD4, 3% to 4% for naive CD8, roughly 2.5% for memory CD4, and roughly 0.4% for memory CD8.

With respect to this clone: Its binding antigen is unknown. No base quality values were provided; no much bigger clone lies one nucleotide off.

Using the deep immunoSEQ assay, TCR CDR3 regions were amplified from genomic DNA by multiplex PCR. Genomic DNA extracted from each cell subset was distributed evenly over all wells of several immunoSEQ 96-well plates, and each plate served as one replicate. Each replicate PCR for sorted subsets received 200 ng genomic DNA, equal to tens of thousands of T cell genomes. Purified libraries were quantified with a Qubit 3.0 fluorometer, sized on a Bioanalyzer 2100, and re-quantified with the KAPA Library Quantification kit. A separate single-read 150-cycle Illumina NextSeq 550 flow cell was used to sequence each immunoSEQ 96-well plate. For the original study's pipeline: The immunoSEQ output contained only junctional sequences without quality scores, so filtering could not match that applied to full-length reads. To assign V/J genes and CDR3, sequences were annotated against IMGT germline references using PyIR, a Python wrapper for IgBLAST v1.9. Reads were removed for weak V/J assignments (E-value above 1e-6), missing CDR3, stop codons, out-of-frame junctions, or ambiguous translated residues. V3J clonotypes were defined by identical inferred V gene, J gene, and CDR3 amino acid sequence. To compute the percentage overlap between repertoires, the number of shared unique clonotypes was divided by the size of the smaller repertoire. Three approaches were used to assess repertoire richness: RTK rarefaction, the Chao1 estimator, and Recon v2.1 estimates of unobserved clonotypes. OLGA was used to compute generation probabilities for all TCRbeta clonotypes that the gDNA method yielded from a handful of donors. The source is immuneACCESS, and TCRdb retained only in-frame sequences with V and J called. Part of the clones is not carried over; for the studies checked, unresolved V genes explain less than half of this, and the remainder is unexplained. V and J calls and clone size follow that table, whereas D and trimming were derived from the DNA. The sample records roughly 660,000 clones, about 90% of which are singletons. The ten largest clones take up 34% of the sample.

The donors were healthy, HIV-negative adults with no recently reported acute infections or vaccinations. Every donor was a Caucasian adult residing in Nashville, Tennessee, USA. CD8 memory samples combined magnetically selected CD45RO+ cells with CCR7-negative CD45RA+ effector memory (TemRA) cells. Blood was collected by leukapheresis, and PBMCs were isolated by Ficoll-Histopaque density gradient centrifugation and then cryopreserved in liquid nitrogen vapor phase. Analytical flow cytometry was used to check the purity and quantity of each magnetically sorted T cell population. Genomic DNA was isolated from every sorted fraction and measured by UV absorbance on a Nanodrop 2000c. The germline V and J ends show losses of 0 bases and 4 bases respectively, and no gene match explains 9 bases of the junction. The germline V gene encodes CDR1 SGDLS and CDR2 YYNGEE. The cysteine opens and the phenylalanine closes a CDR3 of 16 amino acids. Only the CDR3 DNA stays, 48 bases, in frame from base 1.

This clonotype was obtained from a young man in good health. Some clones in this sample may be carry-over from other donors' samples. Material: memory CD8+ T cells from PBMCs. The cell subset or site label corresponds to: CD45RO+ cells pooled with CCR7-negative TemRA cells. The chain links TRBV9 with TRBJ1-2, with 7 junctional bases fitting TRBD1. The DNA sequence is as follows: TGTGCCAGCAGCGTAGGTTCGGGAACAGGGGCCTATGGCTACACCTTC. It translates to CASSVGSGTGAYGYTF.